The clone carrying this TCR beta chain was seen only a few times. Its matching antigen is unknown. This sample was taken from a study of human T cells and chemical hapten exposure. Study results and limitations: The number of TCRs above 1 in 1000 frequency did not change after DPC sensitization.

Unfractionated whole blood yielded total RNA. The CDR3 loop spans 15 amino acids. Germline CDR1 KGHSH, CDR2 LQKENI. The ends were cut back, 3 bases at V and 4 bases at J, with 13 bases in the middle. In the library, unique molecular identifiers were attached to individual cDNA molecules. From the 5' RACE reads, TCRdb called clonotypes with MiXCR, one entry per CDR3 protein. The data show fewer than 150,000 distinct CDR3 sequences, around 20% seen once. This TCR was sampled from a human donor in good health. The rearrangement uses TRBV18 and TRBJ2-1, with D maybe TRBD1 (6 bases). The CDR3 sequence is CASSPLDSPYNEQFF. DNA for the CDR3: TGTGCCAGCTCACCTCTGGACAGCCCTTACAATGAGCAGTTCTTC.